These T cell receptor beta chains were read from a single sample in a study of shared T cell receptors in the human thymus. Sequenced by immunoSEQ multiplex PCR; TCRdb stores in-frame clones only, minus some. The table shows over 650,000 clones, with approximately 89% occurring only once. The same specimen was also included in a second study, on human thymus T cells.

The sequenced sample was thymocytes. The receptors were sampled from a boy in the first two years of life with a congenital heart defect. Each CDR3 is given with its conserved first and last residue. The D gene is left open where the match is weak. For some rows the clone size is stated as once, few or many, or as a class when expanded; others skip it.

TRBV7-2	-	TRBJ1-1	TRBD1	TGTGCCAGCAGCCGTCCCGGGACAGGGGAAGGCACTGAAGCTTTCTTT	CASSRPGTGEGTEAFF
TRBV7-2	few	TRBJ2-2	-	TGTGCCAGCAGCTTAAAGTTCCGGGGTAACACCGGGGAGCTGTTTTTT	CASSLKFRGNTGELFF
TRBV4-1	-	TRBJ2-3	TRBD1	TGCGCCAGCAGCCACCGGGACAGGGGGCATGCTACGCAGTATTTT	CASSHRDRGHATQYF
TRBV6-6	-	TRBJ1-2	-	TGTGCCAGCAGTTACCTTGGGAGCCTTAGCAACTATGGCTACACCTTC	CASSYLGSLSNYGYTF
TRBV2	-	TRBJ2-3	TRBD2	TGTGCCAGCAGCGATCCGGGTCCTAGCGGGGCGGGCACAGATACGCAGTATTTT	CASSDPGPSGAGTDTQYF
TRBV6-5	-	TRBJ1-4	TRBD1	TGTGCCAGCAGGAGACAGGGAAATGAAAAACTGTTTTTT	CASRRQGNEKLFF
TRBV7-6	-	TRBJ2-1	TRBD2	TGTGCCAGCAGCTTCCTAGCGGGAGGGCCGGGGACTTACAATGAGCAGTTCTTC	CASSFLAGGPGTYNEQFF
TRBV6-5	-	TRBJ1-2	TRBD1	TGTGCCAGCAGTTACTCGGGGGACAGTAAGACCTATGGCTACACCTTC	CASSYSGDSKTYGYTF
TRBV7-9	-	TRBJ1-2	-	TGTGCCAGCAGCCTCAGCTATGGCTACACCTTC	CASSLSYGYTF
TRBV28	-	TRBJ2-7	-	TGTGCCAGCAGTTCCCATGAACGGCTTAGCTCCTACGAGCAGTACTTC	CASSSHERLSSYEQYF
TRBV10-3	-	TRBJ2-3	TRBD2	TGTGCCACGAGCGGGACTAGCACAGATACGCAGTATTTT	CATSGTSTDTQYF
TRBV27	-	TRBJ2-3	TRBD2	TGTGCCAGCAGTTCCGGGACTAGCGGATCTTCTAGCACAGATACGCAGTATTTT	CASSSGTSGSSSTDTQYF
TRBV20-1	once	TRBJ1-1	-	TGCAGTGCCAAGAACACTGAAGCTTTCTTT	CSAKNTEAFF
TRBV4-3	-	TRBJ2-3	-	TGCGCCAGCAGCTGCGAATTAATGCGCACAGATACGCAGTATTTT	CASSCELMRTDTQYF
TRBV9	few	TRBJ2-7	-	TGTGCCAGCAGCCCAAATCCCCTCCCGGGGTCTAACGAGCAGTACTTC	CASSPNPLPGSNEQYF
TRBV11-2	-	TRBJ1-2	-	TGTGCCAGCAGCCCGGGACACAAGCTCTATGGCTACACCTTC	CASSPGHKLYGYTF
TRBV6-5	-	TRBJ1-3	-	TGTGCCAGCAGTACCCAGGGTACGTCTGGAAACACCATATATTTT	CASSTQGTSGNTIYF
TRBV4-2	once	TRBJ2-5	TRBD1	TGTGCCAGCAGCCAGAAACAGACAGGGGAAGAGACCCAGTACTTC	CASSQKQTGEETQYF
TRBV7-6	-	TRBJ2-6	TRBD2	TGTGCCAGCAGCTGCGAGACTAGCCCCGCCTCCGGGGCCAACGTCCTGACTTTC	CASSCETSPASGANVLTF
TRBV5-4	once	TRBJ1-2	TRBD1	TGTGCCAGCAGCAAAGGACAGGAAAATGGCTACACCTTC	CASSKGQENGYTF
TRBV7-6	-	TRBJ2-2	TRBD2	TGTGCCAGCAGCCCCATCTGGGGGGGAAGCACCGGGGAGCTGTTTTTT	CASSPIWGGSTGELFF
TRBV2	-	TRBJ2-1	TRBD2	TGTGCCAGCAGCGTACCAGGACTAGCCAATGAGCAGTTCTTC	CASSVPGLANEQFF
TRBV20-1	-	TRBJ2-7	-	TGCAGTGGAGGTATGGGCTACGAGCAGTACTTC	CSGGMGYEQYF
TRBV14	-	TRBJ1-3	-	TGTGCCAGCGGAGGGATAAGAAACACCATATATTTT	CASGGIRNTIYF
TRBV19	once	TRBJ1-1	TRBD1	TGTGCCAGTAGTACGGGACAGACTGAAGCTTTCTTT	CASSTGQTEAFF
TRBV9	-	TRBJ2-3	-	TGTGCCAGCAGCCCTCCACTCCTAGCCCATATAACAGATACGCAGTATTTT	CASSPPLLAHITDTQYF
TRBV27	-	TRBJ1-1	TRBD1	TGTGCCAGCAGCCCCGGGACAGGGAGCGAAATGAACACTGAAGCTTTCTTT	CASSPGTGSEMNTEAFF
TRBV5-1	-	TRBJ1-1	-	TGCGCCAGCAGCTTGGGGGACCAAGGACAGTTTGGGTACACTGAAGCTTTCTTT	CASSLGDQGQFGYTEAFF
TRBV6-6	-	TRBJ2-5	-	TGTGCCAGCAGGTCCGGACACCAAGGTTGGGAGACCCAGTACTTC	CASRSGHQGWETQYF
TRBV5-6	-	TRBJ1-1	-	TGTGCCAGCAGCTTCGGGACAAACACGCCGTGGGACACTGAAGCTTTCTTT	CASSFGTNTPWDTEAFF
TRBV28	-	TRBJ1-4	-	TGTGCCAGCAGTTTAAATGCAGGGATGACCTCAACTAATGAAAAACTGTTTTTT	CASSLNAGMTSTNEKLFF
TRBV15	few	TRBJ1-4	TRBD1	TGTGCCACCAGCAGAGGGGGACAGGAGGGAGGTGAAAAACTGTTTTTT	CATSRGGQEGGEKLFF
TRBV7-9	-	TRBJ1-3	TRBD1	TGTGCCAGCAGCAACATAATCGGGACAGGGTCTGGAAACACCATATATTTT	CASSNIIGTGSGNTIYF
TRBV5-1	-	TRBJ2-2	-	TGCGCCAGCAGCCCCAGAGGGACCGGGGAGCTGTTTTTT	CASSPRGTGELFF
TRBV18	once	TRBJ1-2	-	TGTGCCAGCTCACCGGACACTAAAAACTATGGCTACACCTTC	CASSPDTKNYGYTF
TRBV2	-	TRBJ2-3	-	TGTGCCAGCAGTGAAGCCATGGGAGTAATTTATACGCAGTATTTT	CASSEAMGVIYTQYF
TRBV28	-	TRBJ1-6	-	TGTGCCAGCAGGGGGCGGGGGAGCTCCTATAATTCACCCCTCCACTTT	CASRGRGSSYNSPLHF
TRBV28	-	TRBJ2-5	TRBD2	TGTGCCAGCAGTGACAGCGGGGGGGCCCCAGAGACCCAGTACTTC	CASSDSGGAPETQYF
TRBV10-3	-	TRBJ1-4	TRBD1	TGTGCCACCCGACAGGGTAATGAAAAACTGTTTTTT	CATRQGNEKLFF
TRBV5-1	-	TRBJ1-1	-	TGCGCCAGCAGCTCAGGAAACAGGGCCAGAGACACTGAAGCTTTCTTT	CASSSGNRARDTEAFF
TRBV28	-	TRBJ2-1	-	TGTGCCTGGTTCCTTTTCCTGGCGGGCCCGTTTAGCTCCTACAATGAGCAGTTCTTC	CAWFLFLAGPFSSYNEQFF
TRBV28	-	TRBJ1-2	-	TGTGCCAGCAGTTTAGGGACACCCTATGGCTACACCTTC	CASSLGTPYGYTF
TRBV4-3	once	TRBJ1-4	-	TGCGCCAGCAGCCGTAGGGGGACGGATGCAACTAATGAAAAACTGTTTTTT	CASSRRGTDATNEKLFF
TRBV7-9	-	TRBJ1-1	-	TGTGCCAGCAGCCCGAGCCGACCGACAGGGAACACTGAAGCTTTCTTT	CASSPSRPTGNTEAFF
TRBV15	-	TRBJ1-1	-	TGTGCCACCAGCAGAGATGAAAAGTGCGGAACCACTGAAGCTTTCTTT	CATSRDEKCGTTEAFF
TRBV12-5	-	TRBJ2-7	TRBD1	TGTGCTAGTGGTTTGGTCAGAGGACAGGTTCCCTACGAGCAGTACTTC	CASGLVRGQVPYEQYF
TRBV6-1	-	TRBJ1-1	-	TGTGCCAGCAGCGTACCGGAGGCAGACTTTGAAGCTTTCTTT	CASSVPEADFEAFF
TRBV9	-	TRBJ2-7	-	TGTGCCAGCAGCCCGAGACGCGGGGCCGACTACGAGCAGTACTTC	CASSPRRGADYEQYF
TRBV27	once	TRBJ2-7	TRBD1	TGTGCCATTAAACCCCGGGACAGACCTTACGAGCAGTACTTC	CAIKPRDRPYEQYF
TRBV29-1	-	TRBJ2-3	TRBD2	TGCAGCGTAGCCGGGACTATTGTCACAGATACGCAGTATTTT	CSVAGTIVTDTQYF